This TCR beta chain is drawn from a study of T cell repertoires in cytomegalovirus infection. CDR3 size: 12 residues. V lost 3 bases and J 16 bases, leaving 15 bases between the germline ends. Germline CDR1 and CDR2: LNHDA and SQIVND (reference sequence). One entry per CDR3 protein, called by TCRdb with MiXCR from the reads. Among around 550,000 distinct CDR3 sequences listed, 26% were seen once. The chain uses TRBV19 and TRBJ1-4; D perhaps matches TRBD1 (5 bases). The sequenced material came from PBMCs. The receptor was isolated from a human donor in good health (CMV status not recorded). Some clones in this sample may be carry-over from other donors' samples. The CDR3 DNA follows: TGTGCCAGTAGTATCGGCCTGGGGGTATGGTTTTTT. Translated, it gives CASSIGLGVWFF.